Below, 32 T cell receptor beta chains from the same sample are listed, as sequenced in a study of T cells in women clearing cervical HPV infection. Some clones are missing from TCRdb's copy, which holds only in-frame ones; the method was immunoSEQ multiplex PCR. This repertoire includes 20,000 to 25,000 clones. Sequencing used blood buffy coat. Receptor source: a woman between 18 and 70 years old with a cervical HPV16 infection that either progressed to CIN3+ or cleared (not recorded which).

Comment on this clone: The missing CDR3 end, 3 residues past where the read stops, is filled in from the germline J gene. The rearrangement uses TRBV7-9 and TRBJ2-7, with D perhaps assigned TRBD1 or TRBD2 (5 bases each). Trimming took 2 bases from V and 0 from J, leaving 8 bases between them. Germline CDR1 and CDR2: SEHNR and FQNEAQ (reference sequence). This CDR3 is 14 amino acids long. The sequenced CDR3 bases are TGTGCCAGCAGCTTATCAGGGAGCTCCTACGAG. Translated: CASSLSGSSYE. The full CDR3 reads CASSLSGSSYEQYF.

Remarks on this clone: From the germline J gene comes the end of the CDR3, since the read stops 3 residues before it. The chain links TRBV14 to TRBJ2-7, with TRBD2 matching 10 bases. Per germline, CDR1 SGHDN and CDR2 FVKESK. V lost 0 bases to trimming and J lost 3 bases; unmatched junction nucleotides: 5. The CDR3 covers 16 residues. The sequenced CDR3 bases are TGTGCCAGCAGCCAAGATTGGTCTAGCGGGAGCTACGAG. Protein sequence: CASSQDWSSGSYE. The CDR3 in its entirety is CASSQDWSSGSYEQYF. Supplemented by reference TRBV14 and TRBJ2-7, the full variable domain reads EAGVTQFPSHSVIEKGQTVTLRCDPISGHDNLYWYRRVMGKEIKFLLHFVKESKQDESGMPNNRFLAERTGGTYSTLKVQPAELEDSGVYFCASSQDWSSGSYEQYFGPGTRLTVT.

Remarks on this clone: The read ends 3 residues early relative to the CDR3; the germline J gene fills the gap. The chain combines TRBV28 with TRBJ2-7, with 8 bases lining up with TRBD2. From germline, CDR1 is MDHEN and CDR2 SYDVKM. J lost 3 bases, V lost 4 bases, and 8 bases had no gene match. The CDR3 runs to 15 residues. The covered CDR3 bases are TGTGCCAGCAGTTCGACACTAGCGGTACACTACGAG. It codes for CASSSTLAVHYE. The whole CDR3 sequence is CASSSTLAVHYEQYF.

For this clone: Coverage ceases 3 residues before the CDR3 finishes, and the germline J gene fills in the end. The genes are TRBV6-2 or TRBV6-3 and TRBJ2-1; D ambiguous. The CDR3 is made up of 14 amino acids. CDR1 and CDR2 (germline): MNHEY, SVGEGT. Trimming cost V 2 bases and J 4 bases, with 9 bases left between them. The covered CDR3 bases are TGTGCCAGCAGTTACCAGTTCTCATACAATGAG. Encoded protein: CASSYQFSYNE. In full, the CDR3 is CASSYQFSYNEQFF.

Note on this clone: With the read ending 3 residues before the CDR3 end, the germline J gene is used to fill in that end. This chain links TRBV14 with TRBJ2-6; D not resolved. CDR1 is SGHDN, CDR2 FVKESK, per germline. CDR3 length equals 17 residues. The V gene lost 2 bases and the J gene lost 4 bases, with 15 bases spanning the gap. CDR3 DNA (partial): TGTGCCAGCAGCCAACCCAACCGAAGAGCCGGGGCCAACGTC. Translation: CASSQPNRRAGANV. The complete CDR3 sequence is CASSQPNRRAGANVLTF.

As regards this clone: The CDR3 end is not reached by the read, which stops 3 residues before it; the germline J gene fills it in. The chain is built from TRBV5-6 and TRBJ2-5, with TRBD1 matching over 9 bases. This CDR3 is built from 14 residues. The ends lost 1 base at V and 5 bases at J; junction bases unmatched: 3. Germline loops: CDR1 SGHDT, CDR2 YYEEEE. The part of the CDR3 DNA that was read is TGTGCCAGCAGCTTGCTCGACAGGGGGGAGACC. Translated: CASSLLDRGET. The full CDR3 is CASSLLDRGETQYF.

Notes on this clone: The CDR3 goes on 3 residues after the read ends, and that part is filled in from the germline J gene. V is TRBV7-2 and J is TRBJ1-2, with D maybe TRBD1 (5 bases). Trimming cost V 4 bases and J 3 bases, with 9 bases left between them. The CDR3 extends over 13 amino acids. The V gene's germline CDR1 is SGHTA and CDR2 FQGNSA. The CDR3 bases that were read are TGTGCCAGCAGCTCAGGGTTAGACTATGGC. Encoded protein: CASSSGLDYG. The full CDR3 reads CASSSGLDYGYTF.

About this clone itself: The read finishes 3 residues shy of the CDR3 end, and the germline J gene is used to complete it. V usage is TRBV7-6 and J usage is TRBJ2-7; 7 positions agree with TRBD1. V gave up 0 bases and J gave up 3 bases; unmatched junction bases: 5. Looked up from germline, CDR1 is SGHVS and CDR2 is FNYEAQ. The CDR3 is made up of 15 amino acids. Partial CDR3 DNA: TGTGCCAGCAGCTTAGCGGAGGCAGGGGGCTACGAG. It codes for CASSLAEAGGYE. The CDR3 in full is CASSLAEAGGYEQYF.

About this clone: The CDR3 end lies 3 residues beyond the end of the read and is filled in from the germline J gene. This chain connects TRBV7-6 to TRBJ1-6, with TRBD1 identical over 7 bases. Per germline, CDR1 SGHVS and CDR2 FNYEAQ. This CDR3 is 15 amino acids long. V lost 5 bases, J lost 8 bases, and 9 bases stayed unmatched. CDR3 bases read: TGTGCCAGCAGCCGAGACAGGGTCGGTGATTCACCC. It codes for CASSRDRVGDSP. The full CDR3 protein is CASSRDRVGDSPLHF.

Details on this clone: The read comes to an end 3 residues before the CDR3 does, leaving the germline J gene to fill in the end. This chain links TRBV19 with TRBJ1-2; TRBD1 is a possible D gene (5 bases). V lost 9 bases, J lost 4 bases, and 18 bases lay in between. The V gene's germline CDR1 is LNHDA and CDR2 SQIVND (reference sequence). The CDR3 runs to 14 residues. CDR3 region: CASTPLQGGYGYTF. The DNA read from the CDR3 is TGTGCCAGCACCCCTCTCCAGGGAGGCTATGGC.

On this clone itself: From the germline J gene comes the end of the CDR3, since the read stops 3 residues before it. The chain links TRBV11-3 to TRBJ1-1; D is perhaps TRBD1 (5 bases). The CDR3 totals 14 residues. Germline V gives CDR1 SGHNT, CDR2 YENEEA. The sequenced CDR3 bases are TGTGCCAGCAGCCCCGGCCCCAGGGCTGGGAAA. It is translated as CASSPGPRAGK. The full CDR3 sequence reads CASSPGPRAGKAFF.

The DNA read from the CDR3 is TGTGCCAGCAGCTTGCCCCAGGGGGCTGGCGAG. Its protein is CASSLPQGAGE. The entire CDR3 reads CASSLPQGAGEQYF. The chain carries TRBV5-4 and TRBJ2-7; 8 bases map to TRBD1. The read terminates 3 residues before the CDR3 end, so the remaining end is supplied by the germline J gene. CDR3 size: 14 residues. Germline assignment: CDR1 SGHNT and CDR2 YYREEE (reference sequence). J lost 6 bases, V lost 1 base, and 6 bases had no gene match.

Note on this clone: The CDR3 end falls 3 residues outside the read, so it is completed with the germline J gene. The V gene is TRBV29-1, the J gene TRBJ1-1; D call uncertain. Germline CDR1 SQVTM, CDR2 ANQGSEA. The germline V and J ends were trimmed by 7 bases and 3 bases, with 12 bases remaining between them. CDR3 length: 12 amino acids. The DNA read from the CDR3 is TGCAGCGGAAGAGGGTGGGACACTGAA. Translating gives CSGRGWDTE. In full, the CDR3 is CSGRGWDTEAFF.

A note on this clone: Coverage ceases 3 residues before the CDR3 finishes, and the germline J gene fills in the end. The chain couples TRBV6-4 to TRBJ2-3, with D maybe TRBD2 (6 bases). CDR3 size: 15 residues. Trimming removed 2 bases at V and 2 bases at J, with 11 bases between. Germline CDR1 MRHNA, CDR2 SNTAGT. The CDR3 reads CASSDGSGHTDTQYF. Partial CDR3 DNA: TGTGCCAGCAGTGACGGTAGCGGACACACAGATACG.

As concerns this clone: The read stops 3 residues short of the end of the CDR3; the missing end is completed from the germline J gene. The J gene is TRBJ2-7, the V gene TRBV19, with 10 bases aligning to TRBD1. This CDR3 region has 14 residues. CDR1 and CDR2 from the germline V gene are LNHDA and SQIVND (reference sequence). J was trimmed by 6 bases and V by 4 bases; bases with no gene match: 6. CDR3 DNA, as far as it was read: TGTGCCAGTAGTACCGGGACAGGGGTGACCGAG. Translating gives CASSTGTGVTE. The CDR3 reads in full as CASSTGTGVTEQYF.

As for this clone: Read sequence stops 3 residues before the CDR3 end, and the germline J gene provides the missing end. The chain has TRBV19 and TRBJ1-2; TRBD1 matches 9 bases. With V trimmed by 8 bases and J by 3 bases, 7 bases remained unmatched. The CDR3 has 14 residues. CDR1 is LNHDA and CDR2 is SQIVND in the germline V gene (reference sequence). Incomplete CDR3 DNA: TGTGCCAGTTCGACAGGGGGGCCCTACTATGGC. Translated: CASSTGGPYYG. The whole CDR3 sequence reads CASSTGGPYYGYTF.

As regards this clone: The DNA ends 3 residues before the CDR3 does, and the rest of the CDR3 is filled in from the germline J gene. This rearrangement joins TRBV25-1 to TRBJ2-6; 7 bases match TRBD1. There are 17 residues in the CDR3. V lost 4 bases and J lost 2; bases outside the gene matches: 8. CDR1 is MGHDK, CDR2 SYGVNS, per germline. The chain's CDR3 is CASSGLGGPAGANVLTF. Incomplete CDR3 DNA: TGTGCCAGCAGTGGCTTAGGGGGCCCGGCTGGGGCCAACGTC.

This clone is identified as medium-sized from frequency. CDR3 region: CASSLGTGGLEQFF. Partial CDR3 DNA: TGCGCCAGCAGCTTGGGGACAGGGGGCCTTGAG. The rearrangement links TRBV5-1 to TRBJ2-1; 11 bases are a match to TRBD1. From the germline J gene comes the end of the CDR3, since the read stops 3 residues before it. J lost 9 bases, V lost 0 bases, and 2 bases had no gene match. The germline CDR1 and CDR2 sequences are SGHRS and YFSETQ. The CDR3 is 14 amino acids.

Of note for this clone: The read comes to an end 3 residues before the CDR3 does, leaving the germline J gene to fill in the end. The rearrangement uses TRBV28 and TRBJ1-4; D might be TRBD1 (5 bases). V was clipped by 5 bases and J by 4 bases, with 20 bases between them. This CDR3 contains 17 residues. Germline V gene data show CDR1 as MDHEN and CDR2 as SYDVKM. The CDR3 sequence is CASSPLPDSLRNEKLFF. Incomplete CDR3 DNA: TGTGCCAGCAGTCCCCTCCCCGACAGTCTCCGTAATGAAAAA.

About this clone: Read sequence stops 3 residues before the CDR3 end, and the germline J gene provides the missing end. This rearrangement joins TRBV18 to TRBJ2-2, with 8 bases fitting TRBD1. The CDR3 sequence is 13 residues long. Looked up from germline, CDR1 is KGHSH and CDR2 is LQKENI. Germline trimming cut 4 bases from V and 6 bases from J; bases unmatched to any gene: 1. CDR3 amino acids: CASSRTGSGELFF. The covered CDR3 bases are TGTGCCAGCTCACGGACAGGGTCCGGGGAG. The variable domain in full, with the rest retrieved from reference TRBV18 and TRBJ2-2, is NAGVMQNPRHLVRRRGQEARLRCSPMKGHSHVYWYRQLPEEGLKFMVYLQKENIIDESGMPKERFSAEFPKEGPSILRIQQVVRGDSAAYFCASSRTGSGELFFGEGSRLTVL.

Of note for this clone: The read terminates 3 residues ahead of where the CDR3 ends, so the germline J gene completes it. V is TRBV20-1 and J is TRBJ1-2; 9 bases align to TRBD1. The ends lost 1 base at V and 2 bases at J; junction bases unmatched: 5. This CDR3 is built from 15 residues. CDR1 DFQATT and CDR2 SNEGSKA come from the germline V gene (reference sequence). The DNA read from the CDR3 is TGCAGTGCTAGAGGGACAGGGGCGAGAAACTATGGC. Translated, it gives CSARGTGARNYG. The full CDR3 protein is CSARGTGARNYGYTF.

Partial CDR3 DNA: TGCGCCAGCAGCCAAGGGAGCAGGGGGGTTGAAGAGACC. The encoded protein is CASSQGSRGVEET. The whole CDR3 protein reads CASSQGSRGVEETQYF. The rearrangement uses TRBV4-1 and TRBJ2-5, with a tentative D call TRBD1 (7 bases). From the germline J gene comes the end of the CDR3, since the read stops 3 residues before it. Trimming removed 1 base from V and 3 bases from J, with 15 bases in between. CDR1 MGHRA and CDR2 YSYEKL come from the germline V gene. The CDR3 is made up of 16 amino acids.

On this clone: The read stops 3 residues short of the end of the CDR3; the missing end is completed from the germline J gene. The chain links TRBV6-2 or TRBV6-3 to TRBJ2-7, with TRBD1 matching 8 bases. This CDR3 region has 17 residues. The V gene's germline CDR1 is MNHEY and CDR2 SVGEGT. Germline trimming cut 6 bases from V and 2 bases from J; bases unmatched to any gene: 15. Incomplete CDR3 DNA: TGTGCCAGCAGCTCCAATTACCCGGGACAGGTCACCTACGAG. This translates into CASSSNYPGQVTYE. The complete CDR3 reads CASSSNYPGQVTYEQYF.

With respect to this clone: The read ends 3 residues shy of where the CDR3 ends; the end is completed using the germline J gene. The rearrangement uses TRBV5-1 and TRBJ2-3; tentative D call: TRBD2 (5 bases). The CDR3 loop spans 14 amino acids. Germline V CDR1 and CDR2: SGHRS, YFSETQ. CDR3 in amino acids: CASSLWYTGETQYF. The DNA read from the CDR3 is TGCGCCAGCAGCTTGTGGTACACCGGGGAGACG. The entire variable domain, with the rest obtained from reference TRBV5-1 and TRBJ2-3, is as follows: KAGVTQTPRYLIKTRGQQVTLSCSPISGHRSVSWYQQTPGQGLQFLFEYFSETQRNKGNFPGRFSGRQFSNSRSEMNVSTLELGDSALYLCASSLWYTGETQYFGPGTRLTVL.

The sequenced part of the CDR3 DNA is TGTGCCAGTTCTGCGGGCGGGGAG. Translated: CASSAGGE. From start to end, the CDR3 is CASSAGGELFF. The chain joins TRBV19 to TRBJ2-2, with D possibly being TRBD2 (5 bases). The read falls 3 residues short of the CDR3 end, and the missing part is taken from the germline J gene. In germline, CDR1 is LNHDA, CDR2 SQIVND (reference sequence). The CDR3 has 11 residues. V was cut by 8 bases and J by 7 bases, with 8 bases left in between.

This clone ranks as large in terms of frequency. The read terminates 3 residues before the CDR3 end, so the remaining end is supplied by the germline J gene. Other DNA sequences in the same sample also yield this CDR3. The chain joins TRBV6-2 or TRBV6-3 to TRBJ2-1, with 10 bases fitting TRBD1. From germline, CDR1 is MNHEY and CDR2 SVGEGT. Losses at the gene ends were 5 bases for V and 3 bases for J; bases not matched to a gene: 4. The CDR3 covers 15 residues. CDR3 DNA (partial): TGTGCCAGCAGTCCCGGGACAGGGGACTACAATGAG. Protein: CASSPGTGDYNE. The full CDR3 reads CASSPGTGDYNEQFF.

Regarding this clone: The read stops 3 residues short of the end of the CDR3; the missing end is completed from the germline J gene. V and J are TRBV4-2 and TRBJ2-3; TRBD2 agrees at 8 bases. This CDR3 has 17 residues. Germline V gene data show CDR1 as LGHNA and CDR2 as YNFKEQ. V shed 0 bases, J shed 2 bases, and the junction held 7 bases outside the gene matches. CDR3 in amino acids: CASSQDWDSGVTDTQYF. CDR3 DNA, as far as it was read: TGTGCCAGCAGCCAAGATTGGGATAGCGGGGTCACAGATACG.

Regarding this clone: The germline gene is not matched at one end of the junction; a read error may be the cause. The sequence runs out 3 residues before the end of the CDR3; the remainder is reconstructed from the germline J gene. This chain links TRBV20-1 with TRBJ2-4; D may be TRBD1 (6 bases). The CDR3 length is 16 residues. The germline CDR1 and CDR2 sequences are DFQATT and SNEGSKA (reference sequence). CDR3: CSATNREREARNIQYF. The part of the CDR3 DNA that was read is TGCAGTGCTACAAACAGGGAGCGAGAAGCCAGAAACATT.

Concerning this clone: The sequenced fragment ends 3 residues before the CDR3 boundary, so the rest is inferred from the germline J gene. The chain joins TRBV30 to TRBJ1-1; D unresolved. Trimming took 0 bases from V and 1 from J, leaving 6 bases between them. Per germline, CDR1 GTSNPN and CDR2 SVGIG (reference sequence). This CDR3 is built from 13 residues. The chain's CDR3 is CAWSVAGNTEAFF. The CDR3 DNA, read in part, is TGTGCCTGGAGTGTTGCGGGGAACACTGAA.

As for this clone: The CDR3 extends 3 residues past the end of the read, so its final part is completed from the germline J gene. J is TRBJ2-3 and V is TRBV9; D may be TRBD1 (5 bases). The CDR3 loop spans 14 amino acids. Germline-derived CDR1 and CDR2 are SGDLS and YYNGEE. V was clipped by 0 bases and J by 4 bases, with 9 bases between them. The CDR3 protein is CASSVAQGSDTQYF. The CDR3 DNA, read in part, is TGTGCCAGCAGCGTAGCTCAGGGCTCAGATACG. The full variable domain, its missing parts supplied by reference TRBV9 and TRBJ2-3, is DSGVTQTPKHLITATGQRVTLRCSPRSGDLSVYWYQQSLDQGLQFLIQYYNGEERAKGNILERFSAQQFPDLHSELNLSSLELGDSALYFCASSVAQGSDTQYFGPGTRLTVL.

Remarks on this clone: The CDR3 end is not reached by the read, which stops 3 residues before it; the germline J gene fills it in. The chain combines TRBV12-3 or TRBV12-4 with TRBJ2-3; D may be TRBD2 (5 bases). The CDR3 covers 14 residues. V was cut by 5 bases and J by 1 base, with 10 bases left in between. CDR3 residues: CASSGRRGTDTQYF. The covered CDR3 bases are TGTGCCAGCAGTGGTCGGCGGGGCACAGATACG.

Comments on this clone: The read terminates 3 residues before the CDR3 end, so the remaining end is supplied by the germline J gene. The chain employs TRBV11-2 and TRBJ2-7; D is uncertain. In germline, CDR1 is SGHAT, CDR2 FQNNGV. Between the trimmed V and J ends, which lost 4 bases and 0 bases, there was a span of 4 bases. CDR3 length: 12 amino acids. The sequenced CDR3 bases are TGTGCCAGCAGCTCACTCTCCTACGAG. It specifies CASSSLSYE. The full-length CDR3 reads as CASSSLSYEQYF.